Presented here are 20 T cell receptor beta chains from one specimen sequenced in a study of T cells after yellow fever vaccination. MiXCR, applied by TCRdb to the 5' RACE reads, yields one record per CDR3 protein. There are roughly 250,000 distinct CDR3 sequences in the sample; 13% occur only once, and 0.4% to 0.55% lies in the top ten. The material sequenced was CD4+ T cells sorted from PBMCs, taken 45 days after the yellow fever booster vaccination. The receptors originated from a young man who received the YFV17D yellow fever vaccine.

The chain recombines TRBV6-1 with TRBJ2-7, with TRBD2 matching 10 bases. Germline CDR1 MNHNS, CDR2 SASEGT. The length of the CDR3 is 17 residues. The V segment lost 6 bases and the J segment 0 bases; nucleotides outside the gene matches: 11. Written as DNA, the CDR3 is TGTGCCAGCAGAAGTTACGGTAGCGGGGGGAGCTCCTACGAGCAGTACTTC. Amino acids: CASRSYGSGGSSYEQYF.

This rearrangement joins TRBV10-3 to TRBJ1-1, with 11 bases fitting TRBD1. The CDR3 length is 17 residues. From germline, CDR1 is ENHRY and CDR2 SYGVKD. V was clipped by 4 bases and J by 4 bases; unmatched bases: 11. Here the CDR3 reads CAISGTPPGTGGTEAFF. DNA for the CDR3: TGTGCCATCAGTGGGACCCCGCCGGGGACAGGGGGCACTGAAGCTTTCTTT.

This chain joins TRBV15 and TRBJ2-3; D tentatively reads TRBD1 or TRBD2 (5 bases each). Germline loops: CDR1 LNHNV, CDR2 YYDKDF (reference sequence). V was cut by 0 bases and J by 2 bases, with 9 bases left in between. The CDR3 contains 15 residues. In nucleotides, the CDR3 is TGTGCCACCAGCAGAGATCTGGGGGACACAGATACGCAGTATTTT. This sequence encodes CATSRDLGDTDTQYF.

The rearrangement uses TRBV7-9 and TRBJ2-5; D possibly corresponds to TRBD2 (6 bases). The germline CDR1 and CDR2 sequences are SEHNR and FQNEAQ (reference sequence). The CDR3 covers 17 residues. V was trimmed by 2 bases and J by 1 base, leaving 17 bases between them. Here the CDR3 reads CASSLFRPGRTQETQYF. The CDR3 bases are TGTGCCAGCAGCTTATTCCGTCCAGGGAGGACCCAAGAGACCCAGTACTTC.

This clonotype was counted only a few times. The CDR3 protein is CASNTIPLRGINYGYTF. In nucleotides, the CDR3 is TGTGCCAGCAACACTATACCTCTGAGAGGAATTAACTATGGCTACACCTTC. The chain has TRBV21-1 and TRBJ1-2. TRBV21-1 constitutes a pseudogene. This CDR3 region has 17 residues.

The chain links TRBV10-3 to TRBJ2-3; D is possibly TRBD1 (5 bases). Germline V lookup: CDR1 ENHRY, CDR2 SYGVKD. This CDR3 is built from 11 residues. The V end was cut by 8 bases, the J end by 14 bases, with 17 bases between. The CDR3: CAIQDLGAVYF. The CDR3 DNA sequence: TGTGCCATCCAAGACCTTGGGGCGGTGTATTTT.

The genes are TRBV6-5 and TRBJ1-2; unclear D gene. CDR3 length: 15 residues. Germline CDR1 reads MNHEY; CDR2 reads SVGAGI. V was clipped by 3 bases and J by 0 bases, with 11 bases between them. CDR3 DNA sequence: TGTGCCAGCAGTTATGTTTCAGGTCCTAACTATGGCTACACCTTC. Translated: CASSYVSGPNYGYTF.

The chain links TRBV12-3 or TRBV12-4 to TRBJ2-1; D may match TRBD1 or TRBD2 (7 bases each). The CDR3 covers 13 residues. The V gene lost 6 bases and the J gene lost 10 bases, with 16 bases spanning the gap. The CDR3 nucleotides read TGTGCCAGCAGGCCCTCAGGGGGAGGGGAGCAGTTCTTC. Residues: CASRPSGGGEQFF.

This clonotype appeared a few times. This chain uses TRBV20-1 with TRBJ1-5; tentative D call: TRBD1 (5 bases). The CDR3 contains 12 residues. CDR1 and CDR2 (germline): DFQATT, SNEGSKA (reference sequence). The ends were cut back, 6 bases at V and 6 bases at J, with 12 bases in the middle. The CDR3 region is CSARRGGQPQHF. CDR3 coding DNA: TGCAGTGCGCGGCGGGGGGGTCAGCCCCAGCATTTT.

The chain is built from TRBV30 and TRBJ2-7; 9 nucleotides agree with TRBD1. The CDR3 consists of 12 residues. The germline gives CDR1 GTSNPN, CDR2 SVGIG (reference sequence). The trim removed 8 bases at V and 2 bases at J, leaving 4 bases unmatched. CDR3 region: CAAGTGTYEQYF. CDR3 coding DNA: TGTGCCGCAGGGACAGGGACCTACGAGCAGTACTTC.

The chain employs TRBV7-9 and TRBJ2-7; the D call may be TRBD1 or TRBD2 (5 bases each). Per the germline V gene, CDR1 is SEHNR and CDR2 is FQNEAQ (reference sequence). V was trimmed by 5 bases and J by 0 bases, leaving 14 bases between them. This CDR3 has 15 amino acids. The CDR3 region is CASSGGAESSYEQYF. Written as DNA, the CDR3 is TGTGCCAGCAGCGGGGGAGCGGAGTCCTCCTACGAGCAGTACTTC.

The chain links TRBV28 to TRBJ2-3, with D unresolved. The CDR3 is 16 residues long. Germline-derived CDR1 and CDR2 are MDHEN and SYDVKM. Trimming removed 3 bases at V and 2 bases at J, with 15 bases between. The CDR3 coding sequence is TGTGCCAGCAGTTTGAGGTTGGCCACAACCACAGATACGCAGTATTTT. Translation gives CASSLRLATTTDTQYF.

This chain uses TRBV6-1 with TRBJ2-7; no reliable D call. V gave up 11 bases and J gave up 2 bases, with 13 bases separating them. CDR3 size: 12 residues. Germline assignment: CDR1 MNHNS and CDR2 SASEGT. CDR3 bases: TGTGCCCCCAGAGGCTGCCCCTACGAGCAGTACTTC. Protein product: CAPRGCPYEQYF.

V gene TRBV5-1 combines with J gene TRBJ2-5; D gene uncertain. From germline, CDR1 is SGHRS and CDR2 YFSETQ. Trimming cost V 1 base and J 2 bases, with 12 bases left between them. The CDR3 has 15 amino acids. The CDR3 sequence: CASSLRSTAQETQYF. DNA of the CDR3: TGCGCCAGCAGCTTGCGGTCGACGGCTCAAGAGACCCAGTACTTC.

This clonotype was detected a few times. V usage is TRBV7-2 and J usage is TRBJ2-7, with D possibly matching TRBD1 (6 bases). The CDR3 sequence is 14 residues long. The germline V gene has CDR1 SGHTA and CDR2 FQGNSA. Trimming shortened V by 3 bases and J by 2 bases, and 11 bases separated the two germline ends. CDR3 sequence: CASSLTGVPYEQYF. In DNA, the CDR3 is TGTGCCAGCAGCTTGACAGGTGTCCCCTACGAGCAGTACTTC.

A few counts support this clonotype. The rearrangement links TRBV7-2 to TRBJ2-7, with D unclear. Trimming removed 5 bases from V and 2 bases from J, with 13 bases in between. Germline V lookup: CDR1 SGHTA, CDR2 FQGNSA. The CDR3 length is 14 residues. CDR3 region: CASSLGLQTYEQYF. CDR3 DNA: TGTGCCAGCAGCCTCGGCCTTCAGACCTACGAGCAGTACTTC.

The V call is TRBV12-3 or TRBV12-4, the J call TRBJ2-3; 11 bases line up with TRBD2. The CDR3 is 15 residues long. V gave up 5 bases and J gave up 4 bases; unmatched junction bases: 5. CDR3 coding DNA: TGTGCCAGCAGTCCTAGCGGGAGGTTGGCAGATACGCAGTATTTT. Its translation is CASSPSGRLADTQYF.

This clonotype has only a few counts. The chain is built from TRBV30 and TRBJ2-5; perhaps TRBD2 as D (5 bases). CDR1 is GTSNPN and CDR2 is SVGIG in the germline V gene (reference sequence). Trimming took off 2 bases at V and 2 bases at J, with 24 bases between the two ends. This CDR3 has 18 amino acids. The CDR3 reads CAWSTPAPLGRGQETQYF. CDR3 coding DNA: TGTGCCTGGAGTACACCCGCCCCACTAGGGAGAGGGCAAGAGACCCAGTACTTC. Based on the CDR3 plus reference TRBV30 and TRBJ2-5, the full variable domain is SQTIHQWPATLVQPVGSPLSLECTVEGTSNPNLYWYRQAAGRGLQLLFYSVGIGQISSEVPQNLSASRPQDRQFILSSKKLLLSDSGFYLCAWSTPAPLGRGQETQYFGPGTRLLVL.

This clonotype was counted between two and nine times. The V call is TRBV7-9, the J call TRBJ2-7; D is undetermined. CDR1 is SEHNR and CDR2 is FQNEAQ in the germline V gene (reference sequence). V lost 1 base, J lost 2 bases, and 9 bases lay in between. The CDR3 consists of 14 residues. As DNA, the CDR3 is TGTGCCAGCAGCTTAGAGGCGGACCCCTACGAGCAGTACTTC. It codes for CASSLEADPYEQYF. Full variable domain (missing parts from reference TRBV7-9 and TRBJ2-7): DTGVSQNPRHKITKRGQNVTFRCDPISEHNRLYWYRQTLGQGPEFLTYFQNEAQLEKSRLLSDRFSAERPKGSFSTLEIQRTEQGDSAMYLCASSLEADPYEQYFGPGTRLTVT.

The chain uses TRBV7-2 and TRBJ1-2, with D possibly TRBD1 on 6 matching bases. The ends were cut back, 1 base at V and 3 bases at J, with 12 bases in the middle. The CDR3 loop spans 15 amino acids. Germline loops: CDR1 SGHTA, CDR2 FQGNSA. The CDR3 region is CASSLDREVDYGYTF. For the CDR3, the DNA is TGTGCCAGCAGCTTAGACAGGGAGGTCGACTATGGCTACACCTTC.